The rows below give T cell receptor beta chains drawn from one sample of a study of shared T cell receptors in the human thymus. Assay used: immunoSEQ multiplex PCR; TCRdb lists only in-frame clones, some missing. Among approximately 400,000 clones listed, roughly 94% were seen once. The source material was thymocytes. The receptors come from a human donor. The CDR3 runs from the conserved cysteine through the conserved F or W. D genes are given only for firm matches. Rows give clone size only sometimes, using once, few, many, or a class for an expanded clone.

d_call: TRBD1; v_call: TRBV5-1; j_call: TRBJ2-1; clone_size: -; cdr3_aa: CASSPWTGQGYNEQFF; cdr3_nt: TGCGCCAGCAGCCCATGGACAGGACAAGGGTACAATGAGCAGTTCTTC
d_call: -; v_call: TRBV27; j_call: TRBJ1-5; clone_size: -; cdr3_aa: CASSLGRGSNQPQHF; cdr3_nt: TGTGCCAGCAGTTTAGGCAGGGGAAGCAATCAGCCCCAGCATTTT
d_call: -; v_call: TRBV11-2; j_call: TRBJ2-7; clone_size: -; cdr3_aa: CASSLSPGTGSIRNEQYF; cdr3_nt: TGTGCCAGCAGCTTAAGTCCCGGAACAGGGTCGATCCGAAACGAGCAGTACTTC
d_call: -; v_call: TRBV25-1; j_call: TRBJ2-7; clone_size: -; cdr3_aa: CASRGGNGDRSSYEQYF; cdr3_nt: TGTGCCAGCAGGGGAGGTAACGGGGACAGAAGCTCCTACGAGCAGTACTTC
d_call: -; v_call: TRBV10-1; j_call: TRBJ1-1; clone_size: -; cdr3_aa: CASSASRGAGTEAFF; cdr3_nt: TGCGCCAGCAGTGCCAGTCGTGGGGCAGGGACTGAAGCTTTCTTT
d_call: -; v_call: TRBV6-1; j_call: TRBJ2-1; clone_size: once; cdr3_aa: CATRWSSYNEQFF; cdr3_nt: TGTGCCACTAGGTGGAGCTCCTACAATGAGCAGTTCTTC
d_call: TRBD1; v_call: TRBV7-2; j_call: TRBJ1-5; clone_size: -; cdr3_aa: CASSLGLGQGFSNQPQHF; cdr3_nt: TGTGCCAGCAGCTTAGGATTGGGACAGGGGTTCAGCAATCAGCCCCAGCATTTT
d_call: TRBD2; v_call: TRBV5-6; j_call: TRBJ2-1; clone_size: -; cdr3_aa: CASSLYLAGVPSSYNEQFF; cdr3_nt: TGTGCCAGCAGCTTGTATCTAGCGGGAGTTCCTAGCTCCTACAATGAGCAGTTCTTC
d_call: TRBD1; v_call: TRBV9; j_call: TRBJ2-3; clone_size: -; cdr3_aa: CASSVGQVSTDTQYF; cdr3_nt: TGTGCCAGCAGCGTCGGACAGGTTAGCACAGATACGCAGTATTTT
d_call: -; v_call: TRBV28; j_call: TRBJ2-4; clone_size: -; cdr3_aa: CASSFSGRRVAKNIQYF; cdr3_nt: TGTGCCAGCAGTTTTTCGGGCAGGAGGGTAGCCAAAAACATTCAGTACTTC
d_call: -; v_call: TRBV5-1; j_call: TRBJ2-7; clone_size: -; cdr3_aa: CASWEGGEDKREGEQYF; cdr3_nt: TGCGCCAGTTGGGAGGGGGGCGAGGACAAGCGGGAAGGCGAGCAGTACTTC
d_call: TRBD2; v_call: TRBV19; j_call: TRBJ2-7; clone_size: once; cdr3_aa: CASPMGGSGRAYEQYF; cdr3_nt: TGTGCCAGCCCCATGGGGGGGTCCGGGAGGGCCTACGAGCAGTACTTC
d_call: -; v_call: TRBV7-9; j_call: TRBJ1-3; clone_size: once; cdr3_aa: CASTPPPRGSRKNTIYF; cdr3_nt: TGTGCCAGCACCCCGCCACCCCGGGGCAGTAGGAAAAACACCATATATTTT
d_call: -; v_call: TRBV6-1; j_call: TRBJ2-5; clone_size: -; cdr3_aa: CASSDPGGGETQYF; cdr3_nt: TGTGCCAGCAGTGATCCCGGGGGCGGAGAGACCCAGTACTTC
d_call: TRBD1; v_call: TRBV7-9; j_call: TRBJ1-1; clone_size: -; cdr3_aa: CASSTRRDRENTEAFF; cdr3_nt: TGTGCCAGCAGCACCCGACGAGACAGGGAGAACACTGAAGCTTTCTTT
d_call: TRBD2; v_call: TRBV5-6; j_call: TRBJ2-7; clone_size: -; cdr3_aa: CASSLELAAAYEQYF; cdr3_nt: TGTGCCAGCAGCTTGGAACTAGCGGCGGCCTACGAGCAGTACTTC
d_call: -; v_call: TRBV5-1; j_call: TRBJ2-3; clone_size: -; cdr3_aa: CASTRDLRTDTQYF; cdr3_nt: TGCGCCAGCACCCGGGACTTACGCACAGATACGCAGTATTTT
d_call: -; v_call: TRBV2; j_call: TRBJ1-4; clone_size: -; cdr3_aa: CASKVSGSGEKLFF; cdr3_nt: TGTGCCAGCAAGGTTTCAGGGTCAGGAGAAAAACTGTTTTTT
d_call: -; v_call: TRBV4-1; j_call: TRBJ1-1; clone_size: -; cdr3_aa: CASSQVGADQMNTEAFF; cdr3_nt: TGCGCCAGCAGCCAAGTGGGGGCAGACCAGATGAACACTGAAGCTTTCTTT
d_call: TRBD2; v_call: TRBV14; j_call: TRBJ2-1; clone_size: -; cdr3_aa: CASSSRTSGKTYNEQFF; cdr3_nt: TGTGCCAGCAGCTCCCGGACTAGCGGGAAAACCTACAATGAGCAGTTCTTC
d_call: -; v_call: TRBV5-6; j_call: TRBJ2-5; clone_size: -; cdr3_aa: CASSGLQVLQETQYF; cdr3_nt: TGTGCCAGCAGCGGGCTACAGGTCCTCCAAGAGACCCAGTACTTC
d_call: -; v_call: TRBV28; j_call: TRBJ2-7; clone_size: -; cdr3_aa: CASSFYYEQYF; cdr3_nt: TGTGCCAGCAGTTTCTACTACGAGCAGTACTTC
d_call: TRBD1; v_call: TRBV25-1; j_call: TRBJ2-2; clone_size: once; cdr3_aa: CASSEDRGLTGELFF; cdr3_nt: TGTGCCAGCAGTGAAGACAGGGGGCTCACCGGGGAGCTGTTTTTT
d_call: -; v_call: TRBV2; j_call: TRBJ1-2; clone_size: few; cdr3_aa: CASSDSGGSGYGYTF; cdr3_nt: TGTGCCAGCAGTGATTCTGGGGGATCAGGGTATGGCTACACCTTC
d_call: -; v_call: TRBV5-1; j_call: TRBJ2-1; clone_size: -; cdr3_aa: CASSLEEADEQFF; cdr3_nt: TGCGCCAGCAGCTTGGAAGAAGCGGATGAGCAGTTCTTC
d_call: -; v_call: TRBV19; j_call: TRBJ2-2; clone_size: -; cdr3_aa: CASSGPHTGELFF; cdr3_nt: TGTGCCAGTAGTGGGCCGCACACCGGGGAGCTGTTTTTT
d_call: TRBD1; v_call: TRBV2; j_call: TRBJ2-7; clone_size: -; cdr3_aa: CASSTGTDSYEQYF; cdr3_nt: TGTGCCAGCAGTACCGGGACAGATTCCTACGAGCAGTACTTC
d_call: -; v_call: TRBV27; j_call: TRBJ1-1; clone_size: -; cdr3_aa: CASSLSQSGRGYTEAFF; cdr3_nt: TGTGCCAGCAGTTTATCCCAGTCTGGGAGGGGTTACACTGAAGCTTTCTTT
d_call: -; v_call: TRBV7-9; j_call: TRBJ2-7; clone_size: -; cdr3_aa: CASSLCEGSFPGEQYF; cdr3_nt: TGTGCCAGCAGCTTGTGTGAGGGCAGTTTCCCGGGCGAGCAGTACTTC
d_call: -; v_call: TRBV7-2; j_call: TRBJ2-3; clone_size: -; cdr3_aa: CASSLRGRELDTQYF; cdr3_nt: TGTGCCAGCAGCTTACGGGGCCGGGAGTTAGATACGCAGTATTTT
d_call: -; v_call: TRBV5-6; j_call: TRBJ1-1; clone_size: -; cdr3_aa: CASSLAGSEAFF; cdr3_nt: TGTGCCAGCAGCTTGGCCGGAAGTGAAGCTTTCTTT
d_call: TRBD2; v_call: TRBV5-8; j_call: TRBJ2-7; clone_size: -; cdr3_aa: CASSLAAAGGYEQYF; cdr3_nt: TGTGCCAGCAGCTTGGCCGCAGCGGGAGGTTACGAGCAGTACTTC
d_call: -; v_call: TRBV2; j_call: TRBJ1-2; clone_size: -; cdr3_aa: CASSGGPGEGYTF; cdr3_nt: TGTGCCAGCAGTGGCGGGCCTGGGGAGGGCTACACCTTC
d_call: -; v_call: TRBV28; j_call: TRBJ2-1; clone_size: -; cdr3_aa: CASSLLGHQSRGQFF; cdr3_nt: TGTGCCAGCAGTTTATTGGGACACCAGAGTAGGGGGCAGTTCTTC
d_call: -; v_call: TRBV19; j_call: TRBJ2-7; clone_size: -; cdr3_aa: CARGVEQYF; cdr3_nt: TGTGCCAGGGGGGTGGAGCAGTACTTC
d_call: TRBD2; v_call: TRBV27; j_call: TRBJ2-1; clone_size: -; cdr3_aa: CASSPLGLAGGRSHNEQFF; cdr3_nt: TGTGCCAGCAGTCCCCTTGGACTAGCGGGAGGACGCTCCCACAATGAGCAGTTCTTC
d_call: -; v_call: TRBV28; j_call: TRBJ1-5; clone_size: -; cdr3_aa: CASSLGTGESRKDQPQHF; cdr3_nt: TGTGCCAGCAGTTTGGGAACAGGAGAATCGAGGAAGGATCAGCCCCAGCATTTT
d_call: -; v_call: TRBV27; j_call: TRBJ2-7; clone_size: -; cdr3_aa: CASSSIPSGYSYEQYF; cdr3_nt: TGTGCCAGCAGTTCTATCCCTTCAGGGTACTCCTACGAGCAGTACTTC
d_call: TRBD2; v_call: TRBV28; j_call: TRBJ2-1; clone_size: -; cdr3_aa: CASRVPPGPRIPTSGSVPRNEQFF; cdr3_nt: TGTGCCAGCAGAGTTCCTCCGGGCCCTCGTATCCCAACTAGCGGGAGTGTGCCCAGAAATGAGCAGTTCTTC
d_call: TRBD1; v_call: TRBV28; j_call: TRBJ2-1; clone_size: once; cdr3_aa: CASSLPGTGAGEQFF; cdr3_nt: TGTGCCAGCAGTTTGCCCGGGACAGGGGCGGGGGAGCAGTTCTTC
d_call: -; v_call: TRBV7-9; j_call: TRBJ2-3; clone_size: -; cdr3_aa: CASSYPGYTDTQYF; cdr3_nt: TGTGCCAGCAGCTATCCAGGGTACACAGATACGCAGTATTTT
d_call: -; v_call: TRBV5-6; j_call: TRBJ2-1; clone_size: -; cdr3_aa: CASSFSNSYNEQFF; cdr3_nt: TGTGCCAGCAGCTTTTCGAACTCCTACAATGAGCAGTTCTTC
d_call: TRBD1; v_call: TRBV7-2; j_call: TRBJ1-1; clone_size: -; cdr3_aa: CASSSPPGQTNTEAFF; cdr3_nt: TGTGCCAGCAGCTCACCCCCGGGACAGACTAACACTGAAGCTTTCTTT
d_call: -; v_call: TRBV28; j_call: TRBJ1-2; clone_size: -; cdr3_aa: CASSFKGPAGYGYTF; cdr3_nt: TGTGCCAGCAGTTTTAAGGGACCGGCGGGGTATGGCTACACCTTC
d_call: -; v_call: TRBV7-2; j_call: TRBJ1-5; clone_size: -; cdr3_aa: CASSFHPGASNQPQHF; cdr3_nt: TGTGCCAGCAGTTTTCACCCAGGGGCGAGCAATCAGCCCCAGCATTTT